The 2 T cell receptor beta chains in this list originate from one sample, sequenced in a study of blood T cell repertoires in COVID-19. The data were produced by immunoSEQ multiplex PCR, yet TCRdb's version contains in-frame clones alone and is incomplete. The table has 200,000 to 250,000 clones, about 80% seen once. Specimen: peripheral blood. These receptors were taken from a man older than 75 with acute or convalescent COVID-19.

Here the CDR3 reads CASSLTSNTEAFF. The CDR3, as DNA: TGTGCCAGCAGCTTAACCTCGAACACTGAAGCTTTCTTT. This rearrangement joins TRBV7-3 to TRBJ1-1; D ambiguous. CDR3 length equals 13 residues. Germline lookup yields CDR1 SGHTA and CDR2 FQGTGA. The V and J ends lost 0 bases and 1 base respectively, with 3 bases between them.

V is TRBV7-6 and J is TRBJ1-1; TRBD1 is a possible D gene (5 bases). The V end was cut by 0 bases, the J end by 4 bases, with 15 bases between. Germline CDR1 and CDR2: SGHVS and FNYEAQ. The CDR3 contains 16 residues. CDR3 nucleotide sequence: TGTGCCAGCAGCTTAGCGGGGCGAATCGGGAGCACTGAAGCTTTCTTT. This gives the protein CASSLAGRIGSTEAFF.